The clone carrying this T cell receptor (beta chain) was counted between two and nine times. The data were obtained in a study of blood T cell repertoires in COVID-19. Measured with immunoSEQ multiplex PCR; TCRdb has only the in-frame clones, and not every one. The sample holds 150,000 to 200,000 clones, roughly three quarters seen once. The CDR3 covers 15 residues. The V gene's germline CDR1 is MNHNS and CDR2 SASEGT. V was pared by 0 bases and J by 6 bases, with 14 bases between. The receptor was isolated from a man in his 60s with active or convalescent COVID-19. The rearrangement joins TRBV6-1 to TRBJ1-2; a weak D match, TRBD1 (6 bases). Sequencing was performed on peripheral blood. The CDR3 DNA follows: TGTGCCAGCAGTGAAGCGATGGGGGGGCCGGATGGCTACACCTTC. It is translated as CASSEAMGGPDGYTF.